This T cell receptor (beta chain) is from a study of blood T cells in healthy people across ages. Study conclusions and caveats: It was held that diversity estimates obtained from one million T cells represented underestimates. Naive T cell percentage showed a strong correlation with the diversity of TCR beta.

The CDR3 runs 13 residues. Trimming stripped 1 base from V and 11 bases from J, with 14 bases between. Germline V CDR1 and CDR2: SEHNR, FQNEAQ (reference sequence). Using a J-beta primer mix together with a sample-barcoded 5' primer, a second PCR was run for about 6 to 12 cycles. Each of the samples gave a minimum of 3 million paired-end reads that contained CDR3. TCRdb recomputed calls from the 5' RACE reads with MiXCR, one row per CDR3 protein. The table lists around 710,000 distinct CDR3 sequences, roughly 47% of them singletons. Peripheral blood, about 9.8 milliliters per donor, was collected. Points on this clonotype: Antigen: not known.

The receptor was derived from a woman in her sixties in good health. Sequenced input: blood. V gene TRBV7-9 combines with J gene TRBJ2-5, with D hard to call. CDR3 DNA sequence: TGTGCCAGCAGCTTAGTCGGGTTCCATGAGCAGTACTTC. It codes for CASSLVGFHEQYF.